These T cell receptor beta chains were read from a single sample in a study of naive and memory T cell subsets. TCRdb re-analysed the 5' RACE reads in MiXCR, keeping a single row per CDR3 protein. This table holds about 62,000 distinct CDR3 sequences, under 10% found once. The origin of the receptors is a female donor in good health. Each CDR3 is given with its conserved first and last residue. Fields, in order: clone size, V gene, J gene, D gene, CDR3 DNA, CDR3 protein. A D gene is named only where the DNA matches it firmly. Clone size appears in some rows only: once, few, many, or a class for an expanded clone.

clone size: few
V gene: TRBV3-1
J gene: TRBJ2-1
D gene: TRBD2
CDR3 DNA: TGTGCCAGCAGCCCCTTTGCCACTAGCGGGGGATCCTACAATGAGCAGTTCTTC
CDR3 protein: CASSPFATSGGSYNEQFF

clone size: .
V gene: TRBV12-3/TRBV12-4
J gene: TRBJ1-1
D gene: .
CDR3 DNA: TGTGCCAGCACTATGGACGGATTAGAAGCTTTCTTT
CDR3 protein: CASTMDGLEAFF

clone size: few
V gene: TRBV4-1
J gene: TRBJ2-1
D gene: TRBD2
CDR3 DNA: TGCGCCAGCAGCACGGGGACTAGCGGGAGGAAGGGTTTGGGTGAGCAGTTCTTC
CDR3 protein: CASSTGTSGRKGLGEQFF

clone size: many
V gene: TRBV5-6
J gene: TRBJ2-7
D gene: .
CDR3 DNA: TGTGCCAGCAGCTTGTTCCCAGACTACGAGCAGTACTTC
CDR3 protein: CASSLFPDYEQYF

clone size: .
V gene: TRBV24-1
J gene: TRBJ2-1
D gene: TRBD1
CDR3 DNA: TGTGCCACCAGTGATTTTGGTACAGGGGGCATGGGTTATGAGCAGTTCTTC
CDR3 protein: CATSDFGTGGMGYEQFF

clone size: .
V gene: TRBV12-3/TRBV12-4
J gene: TRBJ2-7
D gene: .
CDR3 DNA: TGTGCCAGCAGCCTGGGCGGGGAGCAGTACTTC
CDR3 protein: CASSLGGEQYF

clone size: .
V gene: TRBV6-1
J gene: TRBJ2-7
D gene: TRBD2
CDR3 DNA: TGTGCCAGCAGTGGTAGCGGGAGGGTAGACGAGCAGTACTTC
CDR3 protein: CASSGSGRVDEQYF

clone size: many
V gene: TRBV6-6
J gene: TRBJ2-7
D gene: .
CDR3 DNA: TGTGCCAGCAGCTGGAGACAGGGGACTACCTACGAGCAGTACTTC
CDR3 protein: CASSWRQGTTYEQYF

clone size: few
V gene: TRBV7-2
J gene: TRBJ1-1
D gene: .
CDR3 DNA: TGTGCCAGCAGCTGGGGGGTGGGACGGATGAACACTGAAGCTTTCTTT
CDR3 protein: CASSWGVGRMNTEAFF

clone size: few
V gene: TRBV4-2
J gene: TRBJ2-7
D gene: TRBD2
CDR3 DNA: TGTGCCAGCAGCCAAGTCGTTAGCGGGGGGCACAAGGACGAGCAGTACTTC
CDR3 protein: CASSQVVSGGHKDEQYF

clone size: .
V gene: TRBV7-6
J gene: TRBJ1-1
D gene: .
CDR3 DNA: TGTGCCAGCAGCTTAGTATGGGGGGGAGGGGTGAACACTGAAGCTTTCTTT
CDR3 protein: CASSLVWGGGVNTEAFF

clone size: .
V gene: TRBV28
J gene: TRBJ2-5
D gene: .
CDR3 DNA: TGTGCCAGCAGTTCCTCGGGCGAGAAACAAGAGACCCAGTACTTC
CDR3 protein: CASSSSGEKQETQYF

clone size: few
V gene: TRBV2
J gene: TRBJ2-4
D gene: TRBD1
CDR3 DNA: TGTGCCAGCAGGGACAGGGGGATAGCCAAAAACATTCAGTACTTC
CDR3 protein: CASRDRGIAKNIQYF

clone size: .
V gene: TRBV7-9
J gene: TRBJ1-2
D gene: .
CDR3 DNA: TGTGCCAGCAGCTTAGGGGCAGGGATTAACTCTGGCTACACCTTC
CDR3 protein: CASSLGAGINSGYTF

clone size: few
V gene: TRBV9
J gene: TRBJ2-3
D gene: TRBD2
CDR3 DNA: TGTGCCAGCAGCGCAGCGGGAGGCACAGATACGCAGTATTTT
CDR3 protein: CASSAAGGTDTQYF

clone size: .
V gene: TRBV7-3
J gene: TRBJ2-6
D gene: TRBD1
CDR3 DNA: TGTGCCAGCAGCTTCCACCCGACAGGGTCCGGGGCCAACGTCCTGACTTTC
CDR3 protein: CASSFHPTGSGANVLTF

clone size: .
V gene: TRBV3-1
J gene: TRBJ2-7
D gene: .
CDR3 DNA: TGTGCCAGCAGCCCCCCGCGTAACGGGTACGAGCAGTACTTC
CDR3 protein: CASSPPRNGYEQYF

clone size: few
V gene: TRBV30
J gene: TRBJ2-7
D gene: .
CDR3 DNA: TGTGCCTGGAGTGGACGGTACGAGCAGTACTTC
CDR3 protein: CAWSGRYEQYF

clone size: many
V gene: TRBV11-2
J gene: TRBJ2-2
D gene: .
CDR3 DNA: TGTGCCAGCAGCTTAGTCGCAGGGACGTTCTCCGGGGAGCTGTTTTTT
CDR3 protein: CASSLVAGTFSGELFF

clone size: .
V gene: TRBV19
J gene: TRBJ2-4
D gene: .
CDR3 DNA: TGTGCCAGTAGTACCCACAGGGGACTAGCCAAAAACATTCAGTACTTC
CDR3 protein: CASSTHRGLAKNIQYF

clone size: few
V gene: TRBV29-1
J gene: TRBJ2-7
D gene: .
CDR3 DNA: TGCAGCGTTGAAGATGTGGTCTCCTACGAGCAGTACTTC
CDR3 protein: CSVEDVVSYEQYF

clone size: many
V gene: TRBV20-1
J gene: TRBJ1-2
D gene: .
CDR3 DNA: TGCAGTGCTAGGATGTATGGGTTGACCTATGGCTACACCTTC
CDR3 protein: CSARMYGLTYGYTF

clone size: .
V gene: TRBV7-9
J gene: TRBJ2-6
D gene: .
CDR3 DNA: TGTGCCAGCACACCAGGGGCAGTGAGAGCCTCTGGGGCCAACGTCCTGACTTTC
CDR3 protein: CASTPGAVRASGANVLTF

clone size: .
V gene: TRBV20-1
J gene: TRBJ2-2
D gene: .
CDR3 DNA: TGCAGTGCTAGAGTTGTCGGACTGAACACCGGGGAGCTGTTTTTT
CDR3 protein: CSARVVGLNTGELFF